This T cell receptor beta chain was sequenced during a study of graft-versus-host responses after intestinal transplantation. Study-level information: Induction using anti-thymocyte globulin, followed by tacrolimus and steroids for roughly 3 years, was given to all recipients. Study-wide results and caveats: Allografts from individuals with graft-donor T cell macrochimerism displayed high graft-versus-host to host-versus-graft clonal ratios.

The trim removed 0 bases at V and 0 bases at J, leaving 3 bases unmatched. CDR3 length: 16 residues. Germline loops: CDR1 SGHRS, CDR2 YFSETQ. About this clone: Its antigen is unknown.

Clones were sequenced by immunoSEQ multiplex PCR, and TCRdb holds only the in-frame ones, with some missing. The table lists about 40,000 clones, around nine tenths of them singletons, with around 7% in the top ten. This clonotype was obtained from a human patient who received an intestinal transplant, so some T cells may come from the graft donor. Sequenced here: PBMCs, sampled approximately 270 days after transplant. This chain joins TRBV5-1 and TRBJ2-1, with 7 positions matching TRBD2. The CDR3 sequence is CASSLAGGSSYNEQFF. The CDR3 DNA is TGCGCCAGCAGCTTGGCCGGGGGGAGCTCCTACAATGAGCAGTTCTTC.